In this sample, the clone carrying this T cell receptor (beta chain) turned up many times. Its matching antigen is unknown. The data originate from a study of spatial heterogeneity in lung cancer. Study overall: Sequencing of follow-up PBMC samples took place when they were available, at a median of roughly 2 years after resection. Beta-chain sequences were consistently detected more often than alpha-chain sequences.

The time point denotes: blood at routine non-recurrence follow-up after resection. Sequencing of whole RNA from tumor, nontumor lung or frozen PBMC involved no sorting. Study conclusions and caveats: The appearance of ubiquitous expanded tumor TCRs in blood was greater at resection than follow-up.

The CDR3 spans 14 residues. Germline CDR1 SQVTM, CDR2 ANQGSEA. V shed 0 bases and J shed 7 bases, with 12 bases lying between them. Unique molecular identifiers tagged every individual TCR cDNA molecule. TCRdb reprocessed the 5' RACE reads via MiXCR and lists one record per CDR3 protein. Counted here are 25,000 to 30,000 distinct CDR3 sequences, under 7% occurring once; the ten biggest clones make up 20% to 25%. The TCR sequence derives from a male donor with early-stage non-small cell lung cancer. The source was PBMCs, collected at follow-up. This chain joins TRBV29-1 and TRBJ1-4, with D tentatively TRBD1 (6 bases). The CDR3 DNA sequence: TGCAGCGTTGAAGATGCAGGGGATGGTGAAAAACTGTTTTTT. Amino acid sequence: CSVEDAGDGEKLFF. Full variable domain (remainder filled in from reference TRBV29-1 and TRBJ1-4): SAVISQKPSRDICQRGTSLTIQCQVDSQVTMMFWYRQQPGQSLTLIATANQGSEATYESGFVIDKFPISRPNLTFSTLTVSNMSPEDSSIYLCSVEDAGDGEKLFFGSGTQLSVL.